This passage covers 12 T cell receptor beta chains from one sample sequenced in a study of blood T cell repertoires in COVID-19. Profiling relied on immunoSEQ multiplex PCR, and the TCRdb table lists in-frame clones only, not all of them. The sample lists fewer than 150,000 clones, approximately 80% occurring once. Sequences were obtained from peripheral blood. These TCRs come from a human donor in a cohort sampled during active COVID-19.

This clone appeared a few times. The CDR3 nucleotides read TGTGCCAGCAGCGCCCAGACAGGGGGCTACGAGCAGTACTTC. Translated: CASSAQTGGYEQYF. This chain joins TRBV9 and TRBJ2-7; 9 positions agree with TRBD1. Germline V gives CDR1 SGDLS, CDR2 YYNGEE. The CDR3 length is 14 residues. V shed 3 bases, J shed 3 bases, and the junction held 4 bases outside the gene matches. The entire variable domain, with the rest obtained from reference TRBV9 and TRBJ2-7, is as follows: DSGVTQTPKHLITATGQRVTLRCSPRSGDLSVYWYQQSLDQGLQFLIQYYNGEERAKGNILERFSAQQFPDLHSELNLSSLELGDSALYFCASSAQTGGYEQYFGPGTRLTVT.

The CDR3 sequence is CATSRAGGLRLGEKLFF. CDR3 bases: TGTGCCACCAGCAGAGCTGGGGGCCTGAGGCTCGGGGAAAAACTGTTTTTT. The chain joins TRBV15 to TRBJ1-4, with a weak D call TRBD1 (6 bases). Trimming shortened V by 1 base and J by 8 bases, and 20 bases separated the two germline ends. Germline V gene data show CDR1 as LNHNV and CDR2 as YYDKDF (reference sequence). The CDR3 has 17 residues.

J is TRBJ2-7 and V is TRBV2, with D perhaps TRBD2 (5 bases). The V gene lost 5 bases and the J gene lost 0 bases, with 11 bases spanning the gap. The CDR3 has 14 amino acids. Germline loops: CDR1 SNHLY, CDR2 FYNNEI. CDR3 sequence reads: CASSSGKSSYEQYF. Written as DNA, the CDR3 is TGTGCCAGCAGTTCCGGGAAGAGCTCCTACGAGCAGTACTTC.

The chain links TRBV2 to TRBJ2-5; TRBD2 aligns across 7 bases. With 8 bases clipped from V and 5 bases from J, the junction kept 11 bases outside the gene matches. The CDR3 covers 14 residues. The germline gives CDR1 SNHLY, CDR2 FYNNEI. Here the CDR3 reads CASRGLGGIETQYF. CDR3 DNA: TGTGCCAGCCGTGGACTAGGTGGGATCGAGACCCAGTACTTC.

This chain joins TRBV9 and TRBJ2-2; TRBD1 matches 7 bases. After removal of 0 bases from V and 5 bases from J, the junction contained 7 bases not matched to a gene. The CDR3 covers 16 residues. The germline V gene has CDR1 SGDLS and CDR2 YYNGEE. DNA of the CDR3: TGTGCCAGCAGCGTAGTTGAGGGGGCGAGGACCGGGGAGCTGTTTTTT. Protein: CASSVVEGARTGELFF.

The chain combines TRBV6-6 with TRBJ2-7; no definite D call. From germline, CDR1 is MNHNY and CDR2 SVGAGI (reference sequence). There are 19 residues in the CDR3. V shed 6 bases and J shed 5 bases, with 32 bases lying between them. The CDR3 is CASSYVIPAPVEAQHEQYF. The CDR3 DNA reads TGTGCCAGCAGCTACGTTATCCCCGCCCCAGTCGAGGCCCAGCACGAGCAGTACTTC.

The table lists this clone with a few counts. The chain has TRBV5-1 and TRBJ1-1, with D maybe TRBD1 (5 bases). The CDR3 is 13 amino acids. CDR1 and CDR2 (germline): SGHRS, YFSETQ. Trimming pared 1 base from V and 8 bases from J, leaving 12 bases between. The CDR3 reads CASSLRGGYEAFF. Written as DNA, the CDR3 is TGCGCCAGCAGCTTGAGGGGAGGATACGAAGCTTTCTTT.

This clone occurred once. Other DNA sequences in the sample encode the same CDR3. This chain connects TRBV10-3 to TRBJ1-6; no definite D call. Trimming removed 4 bases at V and 5 bases at J, with 9 bases between. The CDR3 contains 14 residues. Germline CDR1 ENHRY, CDR2 SYGVKD. CDR3 nucleotide sequence: TGTGCCATCAGTGGCGGGCCTAATAATTCACCCCTCCACTTT. This encodes CAISGGPNNSPLHF.

The rearrangement uses TRBV12-3 or TRBV12-4 and TRBJ2-1, with D perhaps TRBD1 (7 bases). Trimming took 5 bases from V and 9 from J, leaving 14 bases between them. The CDR3 runs to 13 residues. The CDR3 region has the DNA TGTGCCAGCAGTGCTCAGGGGGGCGGTGAGCAGTTCTTC. Its translation: CASSAQGGGEQFF.

The CDR3 coding sequence is TGTGCCAGTAGAAAGACAGGGAGAGGAGACACCATATATTTT. Translated: CASRKTGRGDTIYF. The V call is TRBV19, the J call TRBJ1-3; TRBD1 matches 7 bases. Trimming removed 6 bases from V and 8 bases from J; junction bases left unmatched: 10. The CDR3 runs 14 residues. Per the germline V gene, CDR1 is LNHDA and CDR2 is SQIVND (reference sequence).

This clone has only a few counts. The chain uses TRBV9 and TRBJ2-2; no reliable D call. The ends were cut back, 0 bases at V and 6 bases at J, with 3 bases in the middle. CDR3 length equals 12 residues. Per germline, CDR1 SGDLS and CDR2 YYNGEE. CDR3: CASSVVAGELFF. The DNA of the CDR3 is TGTGCCAGCAGCGTAGTAGCCGGGGAGCTGTTTTTT.

The chain combines TRBV5-1 with TRBJ2-5; tentatively, D is TRBD1 (6 bases). The CDR3 is 18 amino acids. Germline lookup yields CDR1 SGHRS and CDR2 YFSETQ. V lost 3 bases and J lost 5, with 26 bases in between. This chain's CDR3 is CASSSKPTGPGSWETQYF. The CDR3 DNA sequence: TGCGCCAGCAGCTCAAAGCCGACAGGTCCTGGGTCCTGGGAGACCCAGTACTTC.